The 10 T cell receptor beta chains in this list originate from one sample, sequenced in a study of OX40 agonist ivuxolimab in advanced cancers. Assay used: immunoSEQ multiplex PCR; TCRdb lists only in-frame clones, some missing. The sample consists of roughly 89,000 clones, around 83% of them appearing once. The starting material was CD4+ or CD8+ T cells sorted from blood, obtained in a trial of the OX40 agonist ivuxolimab. Receptors were obtained from an adult with an advanced solid tumor such as melanoma, head and neck, liver or kidney cancer.

The chain employs TRBV7-9 and TRBJ1-1; D unclear. The V end lost 4 bases, the J end lost 11 bases, and 17 bases lay between the germline ends. This CDR3 is built from 13 residues. Germline V CDR1 and CDR2: SEHNR, FQNEAQ (reference sequence). CDR3 bases: TGTGCCAGCAGCTCTGCTTGGGCACCGGAGGCTTTCTTT. Translated: CASSSAWAPEAFF.

This rearrangement joins TRBV14 to TRBJ2-7; D remains unclear. This CDR3 contains 14 residues. Germline lookup yields CDR1 SGHDN and CDR2 FVKESK. Trimming shortened V by 4 bases and J by 4 bases, and 14 bases separated the two germline ends. The CDR3 region is CASSRAALQYEQYF. The CDR3 nucleotides are TGTGCCAGCAGCCGGGCCGCGCTCCAATACGAGCAGTACTTC.

The chain links TRBV19 to TRBJ2-7, with 8 bases matching TRBD1. The ends lost 5 bases at V and 4 bases at J; junction bases unmatched: 7. The length of the CDR3 is 14 residues. Germline values: CDR1 LNHDA, CDR2 SQIVND (reference sequence). This CDR3 reads CASSRQGAEYEQYF. CDR3 DNA: TGTGCCAGTAGTCGTCAGGGGGCAGAATACGAGCAGTACTTC.

This rearrangement joins TRBV5-5 to TRBJ1-4; 8 positions agree with TRBD1. The CDR3 covers 14 residues. CDR1 and CDR2 from the germline V gene are SGHKS and YYEKEE (reference sequence). Trimming cost V 4 bases and J 7 bases; bases outside gene matches: 6. CDR3 loop: CASSLRGLREKLFF. CDR3 DNA: TGTGCCAGCAGCCTCAGGGGGCTGCGTGAAAAACTGTTTTTT.

V and J are TRBV7-2 and TRBJ2-7; D might be TRBD1 (6 bases). This CDR3 spans 13 amino acids. From germline, CDR1 is SGHTA and CDR2 FQGNSA. The V end lost 2 bases, the J end lost 7 bases, and 12 bases lay between the germline ends. The CDR3 bases are TGTGCCAGCAGCTTAACATTAACAGGGGAGCAGTACTTC. Protein: CASSLTLTGEQYF.

The chain uses TRBV7-2 and TRBJ2-7; D might be TRBD2 (6 bases). CDR1 is SGHTA, CDR2 FQGNSA, per germline. This CDR3 comprises 14 residues. Trimming took off 8 bases at V and 2 bases at J, with 16 bases between the two ends. The CDR3 sequence is CASSLIAVAYEQYF. CDR3 DNA: TGTGCCAGCTCTTTAATAGCGGTTGCCTACGAGCAGTACTTC.

The chain combines TRBV11-2 with TRBJ2-1; D might be TRBD2 (5 bases). The CDR3 sequence is 14 residues long. Germline loops: CDR1 SGHAT, CDR2 FQNNGV. The germline V and J ends were trimmed by 5 bases and 10 bases, with 18 bases remaining between them. DNA for the CDR3: TGTGCCAGCAGCAAAGAGGGCCCACAGTTCGAGCAGTTCTTC. Amino acid sequence: CASSKEGPQFEQFF.

The chain recombines TRBV4-1 with TRBJ1-1, with 9 bases identical to TRBD1. V lost 2 bases to trimming and J lost 7 bases; unmatched junction nucleotides: 8. From germline, CDR1 is MGHRA and CDR2 YSYEKL. The CDR3 extends over 15 amino acids. The DNA of the CDR3 is TGCGCCAGCAGCCAACCCGGGACAGGGAGTCTTGAAGCTTTCTTT. It codes for CASSQPGTGSLEAFF.

The genes are TRBV11-3 and TRBJ2-1; the D gene is possibly TRBD2 (5 bases). The V end lost 6 bases, the J end lost 5 bases, and 14 bases lay between the germline ends. This CDR3 spans 14 amino acids. Germline loops: CDR1 SGHNT, CDR2 YENEEA. The CDR3 here is CASSSDWMNNEQFF. CDR3 coding DNA: TGTGCCAGCAGTTCGGACTGGATGAACAATGAGCAGTTCTTC.

This clone was seen only a few times. The V gene is TRBV28, the J gene TRBJ1-5, with a weak D call TRBD1 (5 bases). CDR1 MDHEN and CDR2 SYDVKM come from the germline V gene. The CDR3 spans 13 residues. Trimming shortened V by 7 bases and J by 6 bases, and 13 bases separated the two germline ends. In DNA, the CDR3 is TGTGCCAGCACCGCGGGGCACACTCAGCCCCAGCATTTT. As protein: CASTAGHTQPQHF.